Included here is one TCR beta chain sequence, with context. This sample is part of a study of blood T cell repertoires in COVID-19. Study overall: The samples span acute and convalescent COVID-19 from the United States, Italy and Spain.

In the source study's methods: Cell counts per sample came from amplifying reference gene primers. Clones were read by immunoSEQ multiplex PCR, and TCRdb kept only the in-frame ones, dropping some. V and J calls and clone size follow that table, whereas D and trimming were derived from the DNA. The data contain about 120,000 clones, 80% to 90% of them singletons. Trimming cost V 5 bases and J 8 bases; bases outside gene matches: 4. There are 14 residues in the CDR3. Germline V gene lookup returns CDR1 SGHAT and CDR2 FQDESV (reference sequence). This TCR came from a man in his forties with acute or convalescent COVID-19. Sequencing input: peripheral blood. The V and J genes are TRBV11-1 and TRBJ2-3, with 13 bases that match TRBD2. The CDR3 here is CASSPRTSGGTQYF. The CDR3 coding sequence is TGTGCCAGCAGCCCTCGGACTAGCGGGGGTACGCAGTATTTT.